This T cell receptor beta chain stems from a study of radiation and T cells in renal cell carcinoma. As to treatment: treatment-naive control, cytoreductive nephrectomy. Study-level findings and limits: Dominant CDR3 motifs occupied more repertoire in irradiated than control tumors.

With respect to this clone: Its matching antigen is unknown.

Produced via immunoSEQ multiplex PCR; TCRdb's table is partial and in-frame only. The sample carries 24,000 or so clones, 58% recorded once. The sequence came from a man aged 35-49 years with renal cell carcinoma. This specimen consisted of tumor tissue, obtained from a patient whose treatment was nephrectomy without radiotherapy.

CDR3 bases: TGTGCCAGTAGACTTTTAGGATCAAATTCACCCCTCCACTTT. Its translation is CASRLLGSNSPLHF. The chain links TRBV6-6 to TRBJ1-6; D uncertain. The length of the CDR3 is 14 residues. Trimming left V 9 bases short and J 7 bases short, with 16 bases between. In germline, CDR1 is MNHNY, CDR2 SVGAGI (reference sequence).